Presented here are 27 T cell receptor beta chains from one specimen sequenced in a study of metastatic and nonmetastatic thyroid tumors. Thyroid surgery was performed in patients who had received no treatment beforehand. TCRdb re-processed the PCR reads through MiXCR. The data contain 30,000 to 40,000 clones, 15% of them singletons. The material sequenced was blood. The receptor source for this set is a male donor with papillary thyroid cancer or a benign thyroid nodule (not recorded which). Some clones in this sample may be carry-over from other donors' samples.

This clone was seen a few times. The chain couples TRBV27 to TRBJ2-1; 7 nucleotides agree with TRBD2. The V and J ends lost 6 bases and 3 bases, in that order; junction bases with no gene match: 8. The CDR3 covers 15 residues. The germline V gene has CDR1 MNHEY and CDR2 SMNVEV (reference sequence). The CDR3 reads CASSRSSGVYNEQFF. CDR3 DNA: TGTGCCAGCAGCCGGTCTAGCGGTGTCTACAATGAGCAGTTCTTC.

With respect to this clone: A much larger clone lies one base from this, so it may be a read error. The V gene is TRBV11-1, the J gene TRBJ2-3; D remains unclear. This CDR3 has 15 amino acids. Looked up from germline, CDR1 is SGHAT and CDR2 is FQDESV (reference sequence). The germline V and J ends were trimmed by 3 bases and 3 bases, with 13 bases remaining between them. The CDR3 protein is CASSFQHGRTDTQYF. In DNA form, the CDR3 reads TGTGCCAGCAGCTTTCAACATGGTCGGACAGATACGCAGTATTTT.

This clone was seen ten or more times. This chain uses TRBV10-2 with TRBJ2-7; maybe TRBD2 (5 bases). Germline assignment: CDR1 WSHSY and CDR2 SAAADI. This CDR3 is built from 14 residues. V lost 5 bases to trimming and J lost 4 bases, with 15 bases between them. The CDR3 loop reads CASSLTGGHYEQYF. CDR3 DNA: TGCGCCAGCAGTTTGACTGGCGGGCATTACGAGCAGTACTTC.

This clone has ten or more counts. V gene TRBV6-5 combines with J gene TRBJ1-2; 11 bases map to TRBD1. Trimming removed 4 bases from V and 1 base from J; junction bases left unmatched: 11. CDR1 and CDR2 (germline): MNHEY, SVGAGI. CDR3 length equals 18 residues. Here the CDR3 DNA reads TGTGCCAGCAGTTTACCTAGGGACAGGGGGATTGGTAACTATGGCTACACCTTC. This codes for CASSLPRDRGIGNYGYTF.

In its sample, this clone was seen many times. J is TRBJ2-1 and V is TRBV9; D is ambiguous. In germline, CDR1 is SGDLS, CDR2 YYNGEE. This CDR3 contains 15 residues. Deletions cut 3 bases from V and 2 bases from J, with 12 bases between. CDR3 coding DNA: TGTGCCAGCAGCGCCTCACTTGGGACCTACAATGAGCAGTTCTTC. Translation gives CASSASLGTYNEQFF.

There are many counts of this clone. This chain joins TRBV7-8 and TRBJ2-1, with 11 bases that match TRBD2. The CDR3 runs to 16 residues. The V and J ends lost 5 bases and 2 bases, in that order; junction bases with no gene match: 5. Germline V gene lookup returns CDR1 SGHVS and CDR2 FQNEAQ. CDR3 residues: CASSPPSGRTYNEQFF. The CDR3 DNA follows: TGTGCCAGCAGCCCACCTAGCGGGAGGACCTACAATGAGCAGTTCTTC.

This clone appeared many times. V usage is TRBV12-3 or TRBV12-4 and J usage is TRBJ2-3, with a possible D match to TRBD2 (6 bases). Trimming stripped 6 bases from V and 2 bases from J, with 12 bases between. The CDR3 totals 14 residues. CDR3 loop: CASRGGPYTDTQYF. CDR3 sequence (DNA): TGTGCCAGCAGGGGGGGACCTTACACAGATACGCAGTATTTT.

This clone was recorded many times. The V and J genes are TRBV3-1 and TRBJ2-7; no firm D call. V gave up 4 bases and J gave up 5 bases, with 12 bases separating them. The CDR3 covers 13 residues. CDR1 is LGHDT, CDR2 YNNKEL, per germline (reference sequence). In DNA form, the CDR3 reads TGTGCCAGCAGCCGAACATCGGGTGACGAGCAGTACTTC. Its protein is CASSRTSGDEQYF.

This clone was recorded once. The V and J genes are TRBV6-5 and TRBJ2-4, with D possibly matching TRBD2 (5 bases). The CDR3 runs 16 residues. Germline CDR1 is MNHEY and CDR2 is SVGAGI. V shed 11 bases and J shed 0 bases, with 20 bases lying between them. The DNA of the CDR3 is TGTGCCTGCATTTACTCTGGCGGAGGAGCCAAAAACATTCAGTACTTC. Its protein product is CACIYSGGGAKNIQYF.

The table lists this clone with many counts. CDR3 in DNA: TGTGCCACCAGTGACCCAAGCCCCGGACAGTACAATGAGCAGTTCTTC. It is translated as CATSDPSPGQYNEQFF. The gene calls are TRBV24-1 and TRBJ2-1; possibly TRBD1 for D (6 bases). Trimming left V 4 bases short and J 4 bases short, with 16 bases between. Germline values: CDR1 KGHDR, CDR2 SFDVKD. The CDR3 has 16 residues.

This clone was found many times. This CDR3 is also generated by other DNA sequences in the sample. The chain's CDR3 is CASSPRGNQPQHF. The CDR3, as DNA: TGTGCCAGCAGCCCTCGGGGCAATCAGCCCCAGCATTTT. The chain couples TRBV7-2 to TRBJ1-5; D unresolved. Trimming took off 5 bases at V and 2 bases at J, with 7 bases between the two ends. Germline V lookup: CDR1 SGHTA, CDR2 FQGNSA. This CDR3 is built from 13 residues.

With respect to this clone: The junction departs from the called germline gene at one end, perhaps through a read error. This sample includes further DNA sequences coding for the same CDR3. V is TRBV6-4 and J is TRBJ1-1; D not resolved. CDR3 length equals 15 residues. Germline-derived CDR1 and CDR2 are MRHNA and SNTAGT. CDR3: CASKEVGYMNTEAFF. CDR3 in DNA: TGTGCCAGTAAGGAGGTCGGTTACATGAACACTGAAGCGTTCTTT.

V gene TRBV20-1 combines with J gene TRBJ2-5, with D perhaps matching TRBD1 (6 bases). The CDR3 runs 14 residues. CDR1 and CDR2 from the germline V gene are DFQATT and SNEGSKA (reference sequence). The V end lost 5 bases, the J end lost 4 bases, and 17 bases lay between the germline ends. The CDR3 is CSAQLPGRGETQYF. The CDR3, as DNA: TGCAGTGCTCAGCTTCCTGGCAGGGGAGAGACCCAGTACTTC.

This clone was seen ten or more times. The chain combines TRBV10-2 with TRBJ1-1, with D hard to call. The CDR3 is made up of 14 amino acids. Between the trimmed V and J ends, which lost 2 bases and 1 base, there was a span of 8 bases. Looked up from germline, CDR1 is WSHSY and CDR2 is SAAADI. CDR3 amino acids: CASSENPPNTEAFF. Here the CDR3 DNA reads TGCGCCAGCAGTGAGAACCCCCCGAACACTGAAGCTTTCTTT.

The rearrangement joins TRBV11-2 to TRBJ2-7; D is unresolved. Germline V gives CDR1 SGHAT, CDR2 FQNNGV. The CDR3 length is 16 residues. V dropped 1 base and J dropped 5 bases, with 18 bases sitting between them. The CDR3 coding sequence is TGTGCCAGCAGCTTAGTCGGCAGAGTCATCCAGAACGAGCAGTACTTC. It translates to CASSLVGRVIQNEQYF.

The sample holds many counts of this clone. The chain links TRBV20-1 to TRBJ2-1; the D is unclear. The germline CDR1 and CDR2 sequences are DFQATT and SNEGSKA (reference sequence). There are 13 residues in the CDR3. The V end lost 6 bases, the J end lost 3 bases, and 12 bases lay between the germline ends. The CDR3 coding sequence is TGCAGTGCCTCGTCGGCCGTCTACAATGAGCAGTTCTTC. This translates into CSASSAVYNEQFF.

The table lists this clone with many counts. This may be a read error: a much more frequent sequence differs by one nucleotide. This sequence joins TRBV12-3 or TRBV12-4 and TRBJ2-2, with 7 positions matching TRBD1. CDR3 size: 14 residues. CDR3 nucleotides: TGTGCCAGCATTACGGGACAGAACACCGGGGAGCTGTCTTTT. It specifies CASITGQNTGELSF.

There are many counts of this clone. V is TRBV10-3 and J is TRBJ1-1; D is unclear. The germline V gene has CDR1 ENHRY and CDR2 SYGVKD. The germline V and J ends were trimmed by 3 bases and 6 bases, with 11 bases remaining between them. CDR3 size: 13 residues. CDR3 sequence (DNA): TGTGCCATCAGTGATTGGTCAGCCCCTGAAGCTTTCTTT. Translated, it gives CAISDWSAPEAFF.

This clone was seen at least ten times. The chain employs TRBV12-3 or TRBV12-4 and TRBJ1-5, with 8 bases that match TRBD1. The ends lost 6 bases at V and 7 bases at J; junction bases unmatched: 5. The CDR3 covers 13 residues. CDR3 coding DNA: TGTGCCAGCAGAGACAGGGGCGGGCAGCCCCAGCATTTT. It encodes CASRDRGGQPQHF.

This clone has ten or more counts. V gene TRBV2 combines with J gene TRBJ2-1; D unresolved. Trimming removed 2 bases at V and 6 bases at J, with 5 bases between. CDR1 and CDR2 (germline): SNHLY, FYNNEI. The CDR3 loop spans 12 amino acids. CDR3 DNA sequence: TGTGCCAGCAGTGAACAGCTCAATGAGCAGTTCTTC. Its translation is CASSEQLNEQFF.

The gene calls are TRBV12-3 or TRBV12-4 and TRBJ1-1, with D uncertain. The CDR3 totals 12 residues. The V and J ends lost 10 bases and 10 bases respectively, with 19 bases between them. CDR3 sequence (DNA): TGTGCCACCAGCTTTGGACTCTCGGCAGCTTTCTTT. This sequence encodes CATSFGLSAAFF.

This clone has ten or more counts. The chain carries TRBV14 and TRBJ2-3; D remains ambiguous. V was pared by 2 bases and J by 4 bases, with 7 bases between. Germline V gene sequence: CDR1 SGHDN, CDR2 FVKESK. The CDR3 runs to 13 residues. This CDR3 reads CASSQLGADTQYF. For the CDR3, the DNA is TGTGCCAGCAGCCAACTTGGGGCAGATACGCAGTATTTT.

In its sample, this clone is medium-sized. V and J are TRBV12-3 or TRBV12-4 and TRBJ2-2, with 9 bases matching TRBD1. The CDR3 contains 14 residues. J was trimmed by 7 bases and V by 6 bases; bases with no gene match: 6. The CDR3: CASSRQGVIGELFF. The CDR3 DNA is TGTGCCAGCAGCAGACAGGGGGTTATCGGGGAGCTGTTTTTT.

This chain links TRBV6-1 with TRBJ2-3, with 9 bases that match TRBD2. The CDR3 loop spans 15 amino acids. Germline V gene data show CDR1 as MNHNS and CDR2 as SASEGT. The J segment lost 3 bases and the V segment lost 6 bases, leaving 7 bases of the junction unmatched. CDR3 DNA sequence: TGTGCCAGCAGAGATAGCGGGAGCTGGACAGATACGCAGTATTTT. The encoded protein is CASRDSGSWTDTQYF.

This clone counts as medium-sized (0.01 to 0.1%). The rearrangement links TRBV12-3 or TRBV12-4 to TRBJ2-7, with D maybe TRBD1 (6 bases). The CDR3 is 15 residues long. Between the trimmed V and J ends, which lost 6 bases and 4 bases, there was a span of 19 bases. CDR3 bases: TGTGCCAGCAGCCCGGGTGGGGGCGCCCTATACGAGCAGTACTTC. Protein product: CASSPGGGALYEQYF.

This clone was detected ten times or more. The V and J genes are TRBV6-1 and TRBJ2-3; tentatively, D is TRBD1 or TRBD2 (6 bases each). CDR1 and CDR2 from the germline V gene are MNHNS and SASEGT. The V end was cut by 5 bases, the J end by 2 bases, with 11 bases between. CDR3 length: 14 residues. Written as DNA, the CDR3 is TGTGCCAGCAGTAGAGGGGGGTTCACAGATACGCAGTATTTT. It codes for CASSRGGFTDTQYF.

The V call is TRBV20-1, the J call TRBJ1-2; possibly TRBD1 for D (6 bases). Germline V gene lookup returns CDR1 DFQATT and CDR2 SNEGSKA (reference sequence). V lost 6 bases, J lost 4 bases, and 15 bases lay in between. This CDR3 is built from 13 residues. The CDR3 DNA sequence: TGCAGTGCACTGACAGGAACCGGCTATGGCTACACCTTC. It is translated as CSALTGTGYGYTF.